This entry lists 32 T cell receptor beta chains sequenced from one sample in a study of T cells in Graves' hyperthyroidism and ophthalmopathy. Amplified TCR beta CDR3 regions came from RNA transcripts. TCR CDR3 underwent first-round RT-PCR with the HTBI primer set. TCRdb itself ran the multiplex PCR reads through MiXCR, one entry per CDR3 protein. The sample consists of some 720,000 distinct CDR3 sequences, over 15% of them appearing once. The sample was blood. The receptors stem from a man aged 18 to 30 with Graves' hyperthyroidism.

In this sample, this clonotype turned up many times. The V gene is TRBV7-9, the J gene TRBJ2-7; D remains unclear. This CDR3 has 14 residues. Between the trimmed V and J ends, which lost 5 bases and 3 bases, there was a span of 14 bases. CDR1 is SEHNR and CDR2 is FQNEAQ in the germline V gene (reference sequence). CDR3 nucleotides: TGTGCCAGCAGCCCCGGAGTTGTCTTCTACGAGCAGTACTTC. This translates into CASSPGVVFYEQYF.

The chain employs TRBV5-1 and TRBJ1-2; a weak D match, TRBD1 (5 bases). CDR1 is SGHRS and CDR2 is YFSETQ in the germline V gene. The V and J ends lost 0 bases and 4 bases respectively, with 13 bases between them. The CDR3 has 15 residues. The CDR3 nucleotides are TGCGCCAGCAGCTTGGCCGGGGCCCGGGCCTATGGCTACACCTTC. This translates into CASSLAGARAYGYTF.

The genes are TRBV7-3 and TRBJ2-7; D might be TRBD1 (6 bases). Germline assignment: CDR1 SGHTA and CDR2 FQGTGA. V dropped 2 bases and J dropped 3 bases, with 14 bases sitting between them. The CDR3 extends over 15 amino acids. For the CDR3, the DNA is TGTGCCAGCAGCTTAGACGCAGGGGCCCTCTACGAGCAGTACTTC. Translated, it gives CASSLDAGALYEQYF.

This clonotype was observed at least ten times. The chain uses TRBV18 and TRBJ1-4; D gene unclear. The germline V gene has CDR1 KGHSH and CDR2 LQKENI. The V end was cut by 3 bases, the J end by 4 bases, with 9 bases between. The CDR3 spans 14 residues. CDR3 DNA: TGTGCCAGCTCACCCTCACAGAGTAATGAAAAACTGTTTTTT. It is translated as CASSPSQSNEKLFF.

This clonotype was counted only a few times. The chain couples TRBV6-1 to TRBJ2-7; the D gene is possibly TRBD2 (6 bases). Germline values: CDR1 MNHNS, CDR2 SASEGT. This CDR3 region has 13 residues. The V gene lost 4 bases and the J gene lost 5 bases, with 12 bases spanning the gap. The CDR3 sequence: CASSGGGDHEQYF. The CDR3 nucleotides read TGTGCCAGCAGTGGAGGAGGGGACCACGAGCAGTACTTC.

The V gene is TRBV20-1, the J gene TRBJ2-3; 7 bases map to TRBD2. The V gene's germline CDR1 is DFQATT and CDR2 SNEGSKA (reference sequence). V lost 5 bases, J lost 4 bases, and 15 bases stayed unmatched. The CDR3 has 16 amino acids. CDR3 in DNA: TGCAGTGCTCGGGGAACTAGCGAGCCCCTACCAGATACGCAGTATTTT. It specifies CSARGTSEPLPDTQYF.

This clonotype was detected a few times. V is TRBV5-1 and J is TRBJ1-5; D is undetermined. The CDR3 has 15 residues. Trimming left V 5 bases short and J 0 bases short, with 12 bases between. Germline CDR1 SGHRS, CDR2 YFSETQ. The CDR3 spells CASRIDTTSNQPQHF. CDR3 DNA sequence: TGCGCCAGCAGGATTGACACGACTAGCAATCAGCCCCAGCATTTT.

This clonotype was seen only a few times. V and J are TRBV12-3 or TRBV12-4 and TRBJ1-3; D is unclear. The CDR3 runs to 13 residues. Trimming stripped 3 bases from V and 3 bases from J, with 6 bases between. CDR3 sequence reads: CASSFTGGNTIYF. CDR3 bases: TGTGCCAGCAGTTTTACCGGTGGAAACACCATATATTTT.

This clonotype was counted a few times. The V call is TRBV20-1, the J call TRBJ1-5; D is ambiguous. Germline CDR1 is DFQATT and CDR2 is SNEGSKA (reference sequence). With 2 bases removed from V and 3 bases from J, the gap between germline ends came to 8 bases. The CDR3 consists of 13 residues. The CDR3 DNA reads TGCAGTGCTAGACGGCAGGACAATCAGCCCCAGCATTTT. Translated: CSARRQDNQPQHF.

The gene calls are TRBV28 and TRBJ1-5, with 10 bases aligning to TRBD1. The germline CDR1 and CDR2 sequences are MDHEN and SYDVKM. With V trimmed by 10 bases and J by 5 bases, 2 bases remained unmatched. The CDR3 has 12 residues. The CDR3 reads CATGTGDQPQHF. The DNA for the CDR3 is TGTGCCACCGGGACAGGGGATCAGCCCCAGCATTTT. The full variable domain, in which reference TRBV28 and TRBJ1-5 provide the parts outside the CDR3, is DVKVTQSSRYLVKRTGEKVFLECVQDMDHENMFWYRQDPGLGLRLIYFSYDVKMKEKGDIPEGYSVSREKKERFSLILESASTNQTSMYLCATGTGDQPQHFGDGTRLSIL.

This clonotype was observed a handful of times. V is TRBV29-1 and J is TRBJ1-2; 10 nucleotides align to TRBD1. Per the germline V gene, CDR1 is SQVTM and CDR2 is ANQGSEA. This CDR3 has 14 amino acids. V was clipped by 4 bases and J by 2 bases; unmatched bases: 4. CDR3 sequence (DNA): TGCAGCGTTGCACCGGGACAGGGGAACTATGGCTACACCTTC. Translated, it gives CSVAPGQGNYGYTF.

This clonotype was detected ten times or more. J is TRBJ2-7 and V is TRBV3-1, with a weak D call TRBD2 (5 bases). The CDR3 covers 14 residues. The ends were cut back, 3 bases at V and 1 base at J, with 10 bases in the middle. Germline CDR1 and CDR2: LGHDT and YNNKEL (reference sequence). The CDR3 spells CASSHYPGSYEQYF. CDR3 DNA sequence: TGTGCCAGCAGCCATTATCCGGGATCCTACGAGCAGTACTTC.

This clonotype was counted a few times. This sequence joins TRBV20-1 and TRBJ1-1, with TRBD1 matching over 8 bases. CDR1 is DFQATT, CDR2 SNEGSKA, per germline (reference sequence). The trim removed 5 bases at V and 4 bases at J, leaving 15 bases unmatched. The CDR3 length is 16 residues. CDR3 in amino acids: CSAGQGDRRVSTEAFF. As DNA, the CDR3 is TGCAGTGCTGGGCAAGGGGACAGGAGGGTGTCCACTGAAGCTTTCTTT.

This clonotype was seen more than once but under ten times. This chain links TRBV20-1 with TRBJ2-5; 11 bases fit TRBD2. Trimming took 3 bases from V and 5 from J; bases not matched to a gene: 8. Germline V gene lookup returns CDR1 DFQATT and CDR2 SNEGSKA (reference sequence). The CDR3 length is 15 residues. The CDR3 spells CSASVAGGRGETQYF. Written as DNA, the CDR3 is TGCAGTGCTAGTGTAGCGGGAGGGCGGGGGGAGACCCAGTACTTC.

In its sample, this clonotype was seen a few times. J is TRBJ2-3 and V is TRBV7-9; 10 nucleotides line up with TRBD1. The CDR3 is made up of 16 amino acids. Germline assignment: CDR1 SEHNR and CDR2 FQNEAQ (reference sequence). The junction had 10 bases not matched to a gene; V was cut back by 4 bases and J by 6 bases. Written as DNA, the CDR3 is TGTGCCAGCAGCTGGTCCGGGACAGGGGTTAGGGATACGCAGTATTTT. Translated: CASSWSGTGVRDTQYF. The full variable domain, in which reference TRBV7-9 and TRBJ2-3 provide the parts outside the CDR3, is DTGVSQNPRHKITKRGQNVTFRCDPISEHNRLYWYRQTLGQGPEFLTYFQNEAQLEKSRLLSDRFSAERPKGSFSTLEIQRTEQGDSAMYLCASSWSGTGVRDTQYFGPGTRLTVL.

This clonotype was observed many times. The chain has TRBV28 and TRBJ2-7, with D perhaps TRBD1 (5 bases). The CDR3 is 17 residues long. Trimming took off 2 bases at V and 0 bases at J, with 17 bases between the two ends. Germline V CDR1 and CDR2: MDHEN, SYDVKM. This CDR3 is CASSLGAGAQSSYEQYF. As DNA, the CDR3 is TGTGCCAGCAGTTTAGGGGCCGGCGCGCAAAGCTCCTACGAGCAGTACTTC.

This clonotype came up many times. The DNA for the CDR3 is TGTGCCAGCAGCTTCATACAGGGGGCGCGGTACGAGCAGTACTTC. It specifies CASSFIQGARYEQYF. V gene TRBV11-2 combines with J gene TRBJ2-7; 9 bases match TRBD1. This CDR3 contains 15 residues. Trimming cost V 3 bases and J 4 bases; bases outside gene matches: 7. Germline V lookup: CDR1 SGHAT, CDR2 FQNNGV.

This chain joins TRBV6-2 or TRBV6-3 and TRBJ2-1, with 7 bases identical to TRBD1. Germline V gene data show CDR1 as MNHEY and CDR2 as SVGEGT. The CDR3 has 16 amino acids. V was clipped by 5 bases and J by 0 bases; unmatched bases: 7. The CDR3 sequence: CASSRQGVSSYNEQFF. In DNA form, the CDR3 reads TGTGCCAGCAGTAGACAGGGTGTTAGCTCCTACAATGAGCAGTTCTTC.

This sequence joins TRBV7-2 and TRBJ2-1, with TRBD2 identical over 10 bases. V shed 4 bases, J shed 6 bases, and the junction held 6 bases outside the gene matches. The germline gives CDR1 SGHTA, CDR2 FQGNSA. The CDR3 totals 15 residues. CDR3: CASSSGLAETNEQFF. The CDR3 bases are TGTGCCAGCAGCTCCGGACTAGCGGAGACCAATGAGCAGTTCTTC.

This clonotype has ten or more counts. The chain is built from TRBV19 and TRBJ2-1; D gene unclear. The germline V gene has CDR1 LNHDA and CDR2 SQIVND (reference sequence). V was pared by 5 bases and J by 6 bases, with 8 bases between. This CDR3 region has 12 residues. The CDR3 coding sequence is TGTGCCAGTAGTGCTTCTTTCAATGAGCAGTTCTTC. Its translation: CASSASFNEQFF.

About this clonotype itself: A much bigger clone sits one base away, suggesting this may be a read error. The V and J genes are TRBV20-1 and TRBJ2-7, with 10 bases aligning to TRBD1. The CDR3 is 14 residues long. CDR1 is DFQATT and CDR2 is SNEGSKA in the germline V gene (reference sequence). V dropped 3 bases and J dropped 6; count of bases not matched to a gene: 8. Written as DNA, the CDR3 is TGCAGTGCTAGGGGGCTGGGACAGGGGACCGAGCAGTACTTC. Translation gives CSARGLGQGTEQYF.

This clonotype has a count of ten or more. The gene calls are TRBV18 and TRBJ1-5; D might be TRBD1 (5 bases). V was clipped by 3 bases and J by 2 bases, with 14 bases between them. The V gene's germline CDR1 is KGHSH and CDR2 LQKENI. The CDR3 is 16 residues long. The DNA for the CDR3 is TGTGCCAGCTCACCCTCCGGGGGGGTAGGCAATCAGCCCCAGCATTTT. Encoded protein: CASSPSGGVGNQPQHF.

This clonotype was found many times. This chain links TRBV15 with TRBJ1-1; D is ambiguous. Germline CDR1 LNHNV, CDR2 YYDKDF (reference sequence). Trimming pared 3 bases from V and 1 base from J, leaving 6 bases between. The CDR3 is made up of 13 amino acids. CDR3 region: CATSSGGNTEAFF. In DNA form, the CDR3 reads TGTGCCACCAGCAGTGGAGGGAACACTGAAGCTTTCTTT. Variable domain in full (rest from reference TRBV15 and TRBJ1-1): DAMVIQNPRYQVTQFGKPVTLSCSQTLNHNVMYWYQQKSSQAPKLLFHYYDKDFNNEADTPDNFQSRRPNTSFCFLDIRSPGLGDTAMYLCATSSGGNTEAFFGQGTRLTVV.

This clonotype was observed at least ten times. The rearrangement uses TRBV7-6 and TRBJ2-1; D gene unclear. V was trimmed by 2 bases and J by 8 bases, leaving 13 bases between them. Germline CDR1 SGHVS, CDR2 FNYEAQ. The CDR3 spans 14 residues. The DNA for the CDR3 is TGTGCCAGCAGCTTAAGTTTCACTAATCATGAGCAGTTCTTC. Translation gives CASSLSFTNHEQFF. Full variable domain (remainder filled in from reference TRBV7-6 and TRBJ2-1): GAGVSQSPRYKVTKRGQDVALRCDPISGHVSLYWYRQALGQGPEFLTYFNYEAQQDKSGLPNDRFSAERPEGSISTLTIQRTEQRDSAMYRCASSLSFTNHEQFFGPGTRLTVL.

This clonotype showed up many times. CDR3 sequence (DNA): TGCAGTGCTAGAGGAAGCGGAAATCAGCCCCAGCATTTT. This codes for CSARGSGNQPQHF. The gene calls are TRBV20-1 and TRBJ1-5; D is uncertain. The CDR3 has 13 amino acids. The ends were cut back, 1 base at V and 4 bases at J, with 8 bases in the middle. Germline V gene sequence: CDR1 DFQATT, CDR2 SNEGSKA (reference sequence).

This clonotype showed up many times. The rearrangement joins TRBV7-2 to TRBJ2-3; perhaps D is TRBD1 or TRBD2 (6 bases each). Trimming shortened V by 3 bases and J by 4 bases, and 14 bases separated the two germline ends. Germline V gene data show CDR1 as SGHTA and CDR2 as FQGNSA. CDR3 length: 15 amino acids. Written as DNA, the CDR3 is TGTGCCAGCAGCTTCGGAGGGGGGTGGGCAGATACGCAGTATTTT. Amino acids: CASSFGGGWADTQYF.

The CDR3 sequence is CSVDDRKNTEAFF. In DNA, the CDR3 is TGCAGCGTTGACGACAGAAAGAACACTGAAGCTTTCTTT. The chain joins TRBV29-1 to TRBJ1-1; TRBD1 is a possible D gene (5 bases). Germline values: CDR1 SQVTM, CDR2 ANQGSEA. Trimming cost V 3 bases and J 1 base, with 9 bases left between them. This CDR3 contains 13 residues. Drawing the rest from reference TRBV29-1 and TRBJ1-1, the complete variable domain is SAVISQKPSRDICQRGTSLTIQCQVDSQVTMMFWYRQQPGQSLTLIATANQGSEATYESGFVIDKFPISRPNLTFSTLTVSNMSPEDSSIYLCSVDDRKNTEAFFGQGTRLTVV.

The chain is built from TRBV6-1 and TRBJ1-2; 10 positions match TRBD1. The J segment lost 7 bases and the V segment lost 4 bases, leaving 6 bases of the junction unmatched. This CDR3 is built from 14 residues. CDR1 is MNHNS and CDR2 is SASEGT in the germline V gene. In DNA, the CDR3 is TGTGCCAGCAGTGGATTGACAGGGGGCCTTGGCTACACCTTC. Amino acids: CASSGLTGGLGYTF.

This clonotype was counted at least ten times. The V and J genes are TRBV2 and TRBJ2-7; the match to TRBD1 covers 7 bases. Germline assignment: CDR1 SNHLY and CDR2 FYNNEI. The CDR3 covers 13 residues. Losses at the gene ends were 8 bases for V and 0 bases for J; bases not matched to a gene: 4. The CDR3 DNA reads as TGTGCCAGCCTGGGACAGAGCTCCTACGAGCAGTACTTC. It yields the protein CASLGQSSYEQYF. Full variable domain (missing parts from reference TRBV2 and TRBJ2-7): EPEVTQTPSHQVTQMGQEVILRCVPISNHLYFYWYRQILGQKVEFLVSFYNNEISEKSEIFDDQFSVERPDGSNFTLKIRSTKLEDSAMYFCASLGQSSYEQYFGPGTRLTVT.

This clonotype was detected a few times. The genes are TRBV19 and TRBJ2-5; possibly TRBD1 for D (5 bases). Trimming pared 3 bases from V and 4 bases from J, leaving 18 bases between. CDR1 LNHDA and CDR2 SQIVND come from the germline V gene (reference sequence). The CDR3 sequence is 16 residues long. The CDR3 DNA follows: TGTGCCAGTAGTATCGGTACAGGCCGAATGGGAGAGACCCAGTACTTC. It is translated as CASSIGTGRMGETQYF.

This clonotype was counted many times. The CDR3 spells CASSTYRDTEAFF. The CDR3 DNA reads TGTGCCAGCAGCACTTATAGGGACACTGAAGCTTTCTTT. This rearrangement joins TRBV2 to TRBJ1-1, with no clear D. With 6 bases removed from V and 3 bases from J, the gap between germline ends came to 11 bases. Per the germline V gene, CDR1 is SNHLY and CDR2 is FYNNEI. CDR3 length equals 13 residues.

This clonotype came up many times. This rearrangement joins TRBV7-9 to TRBJ2-5; 7 bases fit TRBD2. Germline V lookup: CDR1 SEHNR, CDR2 FQNEAQ (reference sequence). The CDR3 is 15 residues long. V was clipped by 3 bases and J by 1 base; unmatched bases: 5. For the CDR3, the DNA is TGTGCCAGCAGCTTGGGAGGGAGCCTCCAAGAGACCCAGTACTTC. Residues: CASSLGGSLQETQYF.